The 13 T cell receptor beta chains below come from one sample, sequenced in a study of cytomegalovirus exposure and HLA in healthy donors. PCR used 60 Vbeta primers and 13 Jbeta primers. Measured with immunoSEQ multiplex PCR; TCRdb has only the in-frame clones, and not every one. The sample contains approximately 190,000 clones, over 70% of which appear only once. The sequenced sample was PBMCs. Receptor source: a man in his fifties or sixties in good health and CMV-seronegative.

This clone was counted a single time. This sequence joins TRBV9 and TRBJ2-5, with 11 bases identical to TRBD2. Trimming removed 0 bases from V and 3 bases from J; junction bases left unmatched: 1. The length of the CDR3 is 15 residues. Germline lookup yields CDR1 SGDLS and CDR2 YYNGEE. This chain's CDR3 is CASSVEGLAEETQYF. CDR3 DNA sequence: TGTGCCAGCAGCGTAGAGGGACTAGCGGAAGAGACCCAGTACTTC.

This clone has a handful of counts. The rearrangement links TRBV5-6 to TRBJ2-5; D is ambiguous. Trimming stripped 4 bases from V and 13 bases from J, with 17 bases between. The length of the CDR3 is 12 residues. Germline CDR1 reads SGHDT; CDR2 reads YYEEEE. The CDR3 region is CASSQPRGLLYF. The CDR3, as DNA: TGTGCCAGCAGCCAACCAAGAGGTCTCTTGTACTTC.

This rearrangement joins TRBV27 to TRBJ2-7; maybe TRBD1 (5 bases). Germline lookup yields CDR1 MNHEY and CDR2 SMNVEV (reference sequence). Trimming removed 4 bases at V and 4 bases at J, with 8 bases between. This CDR3 has 12 amino acids. For the CDR3, the DNA is TGTGCCAGCAGTTCGCAGGGATACGAGCAGTACTTC. Residues: CASSSQGYEQYF.

This clone was seen just once. The J gene is TRBJ2-3, the V gene TRBV10-3; 8 positions agree with TRBD1. CDR1 is ENHRY and CDR2 is SYGVKD in the germline V gene. The V and J ends lost 7 bases and 6 bases, in that order; junction bases with no gene match: 6. This CDR3 has 13 residues. The CDR3 bases are TGTGCCATCACCCCGACAGGGGATGATACGCAGTATTTT. As protein: CAITPTGDDTQYF.

The J gene is TRBJ2-1, the V gene TRBV19; no reliable D call. The CDR3 has 13 amino acids. With 3 bases removed from V and 9 bases from J, the gap between germline ends came to 12 bases. The germline V gene has CDR1 LNHDA and CDR2 SQIVND (reference sequence). The CDR3 DNA sequence: TGTGCCAGTAGTATGAGCCTAGGTGGTGAGCAGTTCTTC. Encoded protein: CASSMSLGGEQFF.

The genes are TRBV30 and TRBJ1-1; possibly TRBD1 for D (6 bases). The CDR3 length is 15 residues. Germline assignment: CDR1 GTSNPN and CDR2 SVGIG (reference sequence). Trimming shortened V by 4 bases and J by 10 bases, and 25 bases separated the two germline ends. This CDR3 is CAWTGATQRSVSAFF. The CDR3 bases are TGTGCCTGGACAGGGGCTACGCAAAGGAGTGTGTCAGCTTTCTTT.

The rearrangement uses TRBV6-1 and TRBJ2-7; unclear D gene. V was clipped by 7 bases and J by 6 bases, with 10 bases between them. Germline V lookup: CDR1 MNHNS, CDR2 SASEGT. This CDR3 is 11 amino acids long. The CDR3 loop is CASIGPGEQYF. As DNA, the CDR3 is TGTGCCAGCATAGGTCCAGGCGAGCAGTACTTC.

The chain is built from TRBV13 and TRBJ2-3, with TRBD2 matching over 9 bases. The V gene end was trimmed by 2 bases and the J gene end by 0 bases; junction bases not matched to a gene: 9. CDR1 and CDR2 from the germline V gene are PRHDT and FYEKMQ (reference sequence). The CDR3 covers 18 residues. The CDR3 spells CASSLLAGDYKSTDTQYF. CDR3 nucleotides: TGTGCCAGCAGCTTATTAGCGGGGGACTATAAAAGCACAGATACGCAGTATTTT.

The V gene is TRBV19, the J gene TRBJ2-1, with unresolved D. The ends were cut back, 3 bases at V and 10 bases at J, with 10 bases in the middle. The CDR3 consists of 12 residues. CDR1 and CDR2 (germline): LNHDA, SQIVND (reference sequence). DNA for the CDR3: TGTGCCAGTAGTATTACCCGGTTAGAGCAGTTCTTC. Amino acids: CASSITRLEQFF.

The V and J genes are TRBV4-3 and TRBJ1-1; TRBD1 might be the D (5 bases). Germline CDR1 and CDR2: LGHNA and YSLEER. Trimming left V 3 bases short and J 2 bases short, with 13 bases between. This CDR3 comprises 15 residues. The CDR3 coding sequence is TGCGCCAGCAGCCAGAGCGGGGGAACAAACACTGAAGCTTTCTTT. Encoded protein: CASSQSGGTNTEAFF.

The chain uses TRBV7-2 and TRBJ1-2; D might be TRBD1 (6 bases). Germline CDR1 reads SGHTA; CDR2 reads FQGNSA. The CDR3 runs to 15 residues. Trimming took 5 bases from V and 3 from J, leaving 16 bases between them. The CDR3 nucleotides are TGTGCCAGCAGCCTTAGGGGGGGAAAGGACTATGGCTACACCTTC. Translated, it gives CASSLRGGKDYGYTF.

Concerning this clone: Compared with germline, one end of the junction differs, possibly owing to a read error. J is TRBJ1-2 and V is TRBV7-9; D is ambiguous. This CDR3 has 16 residues. The V gene's germline CDR1 is SEHNR and CDR2 FQNEAQ (reference sequence). In DNA, the CDR3 is TGTTCCAGCAGCTCTGTTTCACTAATCCCCCCCTATGGCTACACCTTC. Residues: CSSSSVSLIPPYGYTF.

The sample holds one count of this clone. The genes are TRBV5-1 and TRBJ1-3; perhaps TRBD1 as D (5 bases). The CDR3 covers 15 residues. Trimming cost V 0 bases and J 2 bases, with 9 bases left between them. CDR1 and CDR2 (germline): SGHRS, YFSETQ. The CDR3 DNA follows: TGCGCCAGCAGCTTGGCCGGGACTGCTGGAAACACCATATATTTT. Its protein product is CASSLAGTAGNTIYF. The entire variable domain, with the rest obtained from reference TRBV5-1 and TRBJ1-3, is as follows: KAGVTQTPRYLIKTRGQQVTLSCSPISGHRSVSWYQQTPGQGLQFLFEYFSETQRNKGNFPGRFSGRQFSNSRSEMNVSTLELGDSALYLCASSLAGTAGNTIYFGEGSWLTVV.